This T cell receptor (beta chain) was obtained from a study of OX40 agonist ivuxolimab in advanced cancers. Using immunoSEQ multiplex PCR, the repertoire was profiled, and TCRdb retains in-frame clones only, with some absent. The repertoire holds 25,000 to 35,000 clones, 60% to 75% seen once, with around 12% in the top ten. Trimming left V 4 bases short and J 4 bases short, with 16 bases between. Germline lookup yields CDR1 MGHRA and CDR2 YSYEKL. The CDR3 runs to 15 residues. Sequenced here: CD4+ or CD8+ T cells sorted from blood, sampled in a trial of the OX40 agonist ivuxolimab. The source is an adult with an advanced solid tumor such as melanoma, head and neck, liver or kidney cancer. This sequence joins TRBV4-1 and TRBJ1-1; D is possibly TRBD1 (5 bases). DNA for the CDR3: TGCGCCAGCAGCCGCCCGGGGGGAGGGAGCACTGAAGCTTTCTTT. This translates into CASSRPGGGSTEAFF.